The 26 T cell receptor beta chains below were found in one sample sequenced in a study of T cell clonality in common variable immunodeficiency. General observations from the study: Fewer deletions and N-nucleotide insertions were reportedly seen in common variable immunodeficiency TCR beta sequences.

Method: immunoSEQ multiplex PCR; TCRdb's copy keeps in-frame clones and lacks some. The specimen has around 20,000 clones, none found just once. For these TCRs, the target antigens are not known. The material sequenced was peripheral blood mononuclear cells. The receptors originated from a human donor with common variable immunodeficiency.

This clone was recorded many times. The read ends 3 residues before the CDR3 terminus; that terminus is restored from the germline J gene. V usage is TRBV7-8 and J usage is TRBJ2-7, with 11 bases that match TRBD1. V dropped 6 bases and J dropped 4; count of bases not matched to a gene: 11. Germline V gene lookup returns CDR1 SGHVS and CDR2 FQNEAQ. The CDR3 is made up of 16 amino acids. CDR3 loop: CASSRTSGTGGYEQYF. CDR3 DNA, as far as it was read: TGTGCCAGCAGTCGTACCTCCGGGACAGGGGGATACGAG.

At least ten counts were recorded for this clone. CDR3 bases read: TGTGCCAGCAGCTTAGTGATCACAGGCCCCTACGAG. Protein product: CASSLVITGPYE. The full CDR3 sequence reads CASSLVITGPYEQYF. The V gene is TRBV7-8, the J gene TRBJ2-7; the D gene is possibly TRBD1 (5 bases). Coverage ceases 3 residues before the CDR3 finishes, and the germline J gene fills in the end. This CDR3 has 15 amino acids. Germline V lookup: CDR1 SGHVS, CDR2 FQNEAQ. Trimming removed 1 base from V and 2 bases from J, with 12 bases in between.

Ten or more counts support this clone. The sequence runs out 3 residues before the end of the CDR3; the remainder is reconstructed from the germline J gene. The rearrangement uses TRBV9 and TRBJ1-2; TRBD1 matches at 10 bases. J was trimmed by 7 bases and V by 4 bases; bases with no gene match: 7. Germline assignment: CDR1 SGDLS and CDR2 YYNGEE. The CDR3 has 14 amino acids. CDR3 residues: CASSPTDRGVGYTF. The part of the CDR3 DNA that was read is TGTGCCAGCAGCCCGACGGACAGGGGGGTTGGC.

This clone was recorded at least ten times. The missing CDR3 end, 3 residues past where the read stops, is filled in from the germline J gene. Other nucleotide sequences in the sample specify the same CDR3. The chain has TRBV5-1 and TRBJ1-6; D remains unclear. V lost 4 bases and J 5 bases, leaving 10 bases between the germline ends. The CDR3 consists of 14 residues. In germline, CDR1 is SGHRS, CDR2 YFSETQ. The CDR3 is CASSLEQNNSPLHF. CDR3 DNA (partial): TGCGCCAGCAGCCTGGAACAAAATAATTCACCC.

At least ten counts were recorded for this clone. The read ends 3 residues early relative to the CDR3; the germline J gene fills the gap. V gene TRBV5-8 combines with J gene TRBJ2-3; 7 bases are shared with TRBD2. V shed 2 bases and J 2 bases; nucleotides not matched to a gene: 2. Looked up from germline, CDR1 is SGHTS and CDR2 is YDEGEE. The CDR3 totals 14 residues. CDR3 DNA (partial): TGTGCCAGCAGCTTAGGACTAGTCACAGATACG. It is translated as CASSLGLVTDT. The full CDR3 is CASSLGLVTDTQYF.

Ten or more counts support this clone. The read comes to an end 3 residues before the CDR3 does, leaving the germline J gene to fill in the end. The chain links TRBV20-1 to TRBJ2-3, with 8 nucleotides matching TRBD2. Per the germline V gene, CDR1 is DFQATT and CDR2 is SNEGSKA (reference sequence). Unmatched junction bases numbered 5, after V lost 7 bases and J lost 2 bases. The CDR3 is 13 residues long. The CDR3 loop reads CSVERGPTDTQYF. The sequenced part of the CDR3 DNA is TGCAGTGTGGAGCGGGGGCCCACAGATACG.

This clone was counted at least ten times. From the germline J gene comes the end of the CDR3, since the read stops 3 residues before it. The rearrangement uses TRBV20-1 and TRBJ1-4; D gene uncertain. Germline V gene data show CDR1 as DFQATT and CDR2 as SNEGSKA (reference sequence). The V and J ends lost 0 bases and 4 bases respectively, with 18 bases between them. This CDR3 is 17 amino acids long. The CDR3 DNA, read in part, is TGCAGTGCTAGAGATGGTACAGCCGTGAGAATTAATGAAAAA. Residues: CSARDGTAVRINEK. The entire CDR3 reads CSARDGTAVRINEKLFF.

This clone has ten or more counts. The read terminates 3 residues before the CDR3 end, so the remaining end is supplied by the germline J gene. This chain links TRBV29-1 with TRBJ2-5; 9 bases are shared with TRBD1. CDR1 and CDR2 (germline): SQVTM, ANQGSEA. The V and J ends lost 6 bases and 2 bases, in that order; junction bases with no gene match: 7. The CDR3 is made up of 14 amino acids. The sequenced CDR3 bases are TGCAGCGTGTCGGGACAGGGTGGGCAAGAGACC. Translated, it gives CSVSGQGGQET. The whole CDR3 protein reads CSVSGQGGQETQYF.

This clone came up many times. The CDR3 is cut off 3 residues early in the read; its end comes from the germline J gene. The chain recombines TRBV5-4 with TRBJ2-7, with TRBD1 as a possible D gene (5 bases). The ends were cut back, 4 bases at V and 6 bases at J, with 23 bases in the middle. The germline gives CDR1 SGHNT, CDR2 YYREEE (reference sequence). The CDR3 length is 16 residues. The chain's CDR3 is CASSEQGWAFSAEQYF. CDR3 bases read: TGTGCCAGCAGCGAGCAGGGTTGGGCTTTCTCTGCCGAG.

In this sample, this clone turned up many times. The covered CDR3 bases are TGTGCCAGCAGCTTGTACGAGGCAGATACG. This encodes CASSLYEADT. The whole CDR3 sequence is CASSLYEADTQYF. This chain links TRBV11-2 with TRBJ2-3; D gene unclear. The read ends 3 residues before the CDR3 terminus; that terminus is restored from the germline J gene. CDR3 length: 13 residues. V lost 3 bases and J 4 bases, leaving 8 bases between the germline ends. Germline CDR1 is SGHAT and CDR2 is FQNNGV.

There are many counts of this clone. The read finishes 3 residues shy of the CDR3 end, and the germline J gene is used to complete it. The chain joins TRBV19 to TRBJ2-1, with 7 bases matching TRBD1. J was trimmed by 7 bases and V by 1 base; bases with no gene match: 1. The CDR3 length is 13 residues. CDR1 and CDR2 from the germline V gene are LNHDA and SQIVND (reference sequence). The CDR3 loop reads CASSIVDRNEQFF. The sequenced part of the CDR3 DNA is TGTGCCAGTAGTATAGTGGACAGGAATGAG. Based on the CDR3 plus reference TRBV19 and TRBJ2-1, the full variable domain is DGGITQSPKYLFRKEGQNVTLSCEQNLNHDAMYWYRQDPGQGLRLIYYSQIVNDFQKGDIAEGYSVSREKKESFPLTVTSAQKNPTAFYLCASSIVDRNEQFFGPGTRLTVL.

In its sample, this clone was seen many times. The DNA ends 3 residues before the CDR3 does, and the rest of the CDR3 is filled in from the germline J gene. This chain connects TRBV19 to TRBJ1-5; 11 nucleotides line up with TRBD1. The CDR3 extends over 14 amino acids. CDR1 is LNHDA, CDR2 SQIVND, per germline (reference sequence). The V gene end was trimmed by 5 bases and the J gene end by 6 bases; junction bases not matched to a gene: 3. The CDR3 here is CASSGTGGRQPQHF. CDR3 DNA, as far as it was read: TGTGCCAGTAGTGGGACAGGGGGACGTCAGCCC.

There are a few counts of this clone. From the germline J gene comes the end of the CDR3, since the read stops 3 residues before it. The chain couples TRBV7-8 to TRBJ1-5; perhaps TRBD1 as D (6 bases). Germline V gene sequence: CDR1 SGHVS, CDR2 FQNEAQ. Trimming stripped 2 bases from V and 5 bases from J, with 10 bases between. The CDR3 has 14 amino acids. The part of the CDR3 DNA that was read is TGTGCCAGCAGCTTACAGGGGACCTATCAGCCC. Translating it yields CASSLQGTYQP. The whole CDR3 protein reads CASSLQGTYQPQHF.

To note about this clone: The CDR3 goes on 3 residues after the read ends, and that part is filled in from the germline J gene. The chain links TRBV11-2 to TRBJ1-4; D may be TRBD1 (6 bases). The CDR3 consists of 14 residues. Germline V gene sequence: CDR1 SGHAT, CDR2 FQNNGV. Partial CDR3 DNA: TGTGCCAGCAGCCCCGGACAGACCTCCGGGGAA. It codes for CASSPGQTSGE. The full CDR3 protein reads CASSPGQTSGELFF.

This clone was recorded at least ten times. The read comes to an end 3 residues before the CDR3 does, leaving the germline J gene to fill in the end. The V gene is TRBV20-1, the J gene TRBJ2-3; 8 bases match TRBD2. In germline, CDR1 is DFQATT, CDR2 SNEGSKA (reference sequence). The CDR3 runs 13 residues. The V gene end was trimmed by 6 bases and the J gene end by 4 bases; junction bases not matched to a gene: 6. The CDR3 sequence is CSAPTSGSDTQYF. The CDR3 bases that were read are TGCAGTGCCCCTACTAGCGGATCAGATACG.

This clone was counted ten times or more. The read comes to an end 3 residues before the CDR3 does, leaving the germline J gene to fill in the end. The chain couples TRBV23-1 to TRBJ2-5, with no clear D. TRBV23-1 is an ORF; its function is uncertain. Trimming removed 0 bases at V and 0 bases at J, with 8 bases between. This CDR3 spans 15 amino acids. The chain's CDR3 is CASSQSRDNQETQYF. Partial CDR3 DNA: TGCGCCAGCAGTCAATCGAGAGACAACCAAGAGACC.

This clone was recorded many times. From the germline J gene comes the end of the CDR3, since the read stops 3 residues before it. The J gene is TRBJ2-1, the V gene TRBV5-1; TRBD1 agrees at 7 bases. Germline V gene data show CDR1 as SGHRS and CDR2 as YFSETQ. Trimming cost V 3 bases and J 4 bases; bases outside gene matches: 4. The CDR3 contains 14 residues. The sequenced part of the CDR3 DNA is TGCGCCAGCAGCTCTGACAGGGAGTACAATGAG. The encoded protein is CASSSDREYNE. From start to end, the CDR3 is CASSSDREYNEQFF. Combining the CDR3 with reference TRBV5-1 and TRBJ2-1 gives the whole variable domain KAGVTQTPRYLIKTRGQQVTLSCSPISGHRSVSWYQQTPGQGLQFLFEYFSETQRNKGNFPGRFSGRQFSNSRSEMNVSTLELGDSALYLCASSSDREYNEQFFGPGTRLTVL.

This clone was seen repeatedly, ten times or more. Sequencing ends 3 residues short of the CDR3 end; the germline J gene provides the rest. The V and J genes are TRBV6-1 and TRBJ2-5, with D possibly TRBD2 on 7 matching bases. The germline gives CDR1 MNHNS, CDR2 SASEGT. Trimming removed 1 base from V and 5 bases from J, with 17 bases in between. The CDR3 has 16 residues. CDR3 DNA (partial): TGTGCCAGCAGTGAAGGGTGGGGGGGGCGATTGGAGACC. As protein: CASSEGWGGRLET. The complete CDR3 reads CASSEGWGGRLETQYF.

This clone was seen ten or more times. Read data end 3 residues before the CDR3 end; the end is taken from the germline J gene. The chain employs TRBV2 and TRBJ2-5; possibly TRBD2 for D (5 bases). The germline V gene encodes CDR1 SNHLY and CDR2 FYNNEI. The CDR3 consists of 12 residues. V was trimmed by 10 bases and J by 5 bases, leaving 14 bases between them. CDR3 DNA (partial): TGTGCCACCAGCACTAGTGGGGAGACC. Protein: CATSTSGET. The complete CDR3 protein is CATSTSGETQYF.

This clone was observed many times. The CDR3 is cut off 3 residues early in the read; its end comes from the germline J gene. This chain joins TRBV5-1 and TRBJ2-7, with 9 nucleotides matching TRBD1. Germline CDR1 and CDR2: SGHRS and YFSETQ. With 3 bases clipped from V and 4 bases from J, the junction kept 11 bases outside the gene matches. CDR3 length: 16 amino acids. The CDR3 DNA, read in part, is TGCGCCAGCAGCTCCCCACTAGACAGGGGGTTGTACGAG. Its translation: CASSSPLDRGLYE. The complete CDR3 sequence is CASSSPLDRGLYEQYF.

This clone was counted many times. The read ends 3 residues early relative to the CDR3; the germline J gene fills the gap. V and J are TRBV7-9 and TRBJ2-1, with D maybe TRBD1 (5 bases). Trimming took off 6 bases at V and 6 bases at J, with 18 bases between the two ends. In germline, CDR1 is SEHNR, CDR2 FQNEAQ (reference sequence). The CDR3 loop spans 15 amino acids. The sequenced CDR3 bases are TGTGCCAGCAGACCAGGGTCCTCCTTTGTCAATGAG. It yields the protein CASRPGSSFVNE. The whole CDR3 sequence is CASRPGSSFVNEQFF.

This clone is labeled as medium-sized. The CDR3 protein is CASSLFGPPGTEAFF. The DNA read from the CDR3 is TGTGCCAGCAGCTTGTTTGGGCCGCCAGGGACTGAA. The rearrangement uses TRBV5-4 and TRBJ1-1; maybe TRBD1 (5 bases). The CDR3 extends 3 residues past the end of the read, so its final part is completed from the germline J gene. V was cut by 1 base and J by 5 bases, with 15 bases left in between. CDR1 and CDR2 (germline): SGHNT, YYREEE (reference sequence). The CDR3 has 15 amino acids.

The table lists this clone with many counts. The CDR3 extends 3 residues past the end of the read, so its final part is completed from the germline J gene. V is TRBV7-2 and J is TRBJ1-2; 8 nucleotides line up with TRBD1. This CDR3 spans 13 amino acids. Germline assignment: CDR1 SGHTA and CDR2 FQGNSA. CDR3 sequence reads: CASTVDRGGSYTF. The sequenced part of the CDR3 DNA is TGTGCCAGCACCGTAGACAGGGGAGGGAGC. The full variable domain, rest sourced from reference TRBV7-2 and TRBJ1-2, is GAGVSQSPSNKVTEKGKDVELRCDPISGHTALYWYRQSLGQGLEFLIYFQGNSAPDKSGLPSDRFSAERTGGSVSTLTIQRTQQEDSAVYLCASTVDRGGSYTFGSGTRLTVV.

There are many counts of this clone. The read terminates 3 residues before the CDR3 end, so the remaining end is supplied by the germline J gene. The rearrangement joins TRBV19 to TRBJ2-1; 9 nucleotides match TRBD2. Germline V gene sequence: CDR1 LNHDA, CDR2 SQIVND (reference sequence). With V trimmed by 7 bases and J by 2 bases, 12 bases remained unmatched. CDR3 length equals 17 residues. The CDR3 DNA, read in part, is TGTGCCAGTACCTCCCCCTCAAGCGGGGGGACCTACAATGAG. It specifies CASTSPSSGGTYNE. The complete CDR3 reads CASTSPSSGGTYNEQFF.

This clone was recorded many times. Sequence at one end of the junction differs from germline and may be a read error. The read terminates 3 residues ahead of where the CDR3 ends, so the germline J gene completes it. The chain joins TRBV7-7 to TRBJ2-7; 7 bases are a match to TRBD1. The CDR3 runs to 13 residues. Germline CDR1 is SSHAT and CDR2 is FNYEAQ (reference sequence). This chain's CDR3 is CASSSGQTYEQYF. The sequenced part of the CDR3 DNA is TGTGCTAGCAGCTCGGGACAGACCTACGAG.

This clone was observed at least ten times. The read gets to within 3 residues of the CDR3 end, and the germline J gene fills in the rest. The chain combines TRBV2 with TRBJ2-7; D may be TRBD2 (6 bases). The V gene lost 6 bases and the J gene lost 0 bases, with 12 bases spanning the gap. Per the germline V gene, CDR1 is SNHLY and CDR2 is FYNNEI. The CDR3 is 14 amino acids. CDR3: CASRGTSNSYEQYF. CDR3 DNA (partial): TGTGCCAGCAGGGGGACTTCAAACTCCTACGAG.